The 17 T cell receptor beta chains below come from one sample, sequenced in a study of Ad26.COV2.S vaccination and SARS-CoV-2 variants. The protocol was immunoSEQ multiplex PCR, while the TCRdb copy is restricted to in-frame clones and leaves out a portion. The repertoire holds about 320,000 clones, with more than 70% as singletons. Treatment given: 19 received Ad26.COV2.S at low or high dose, single or two shots; 5 received placebo; per-sample allocation not given. Each sample was drawn 63 days after the first injection (of vaccine or placebo). Sequences were derived from peripheral blood, sampled in a trial of Ad26.COV2.S vaccine versus placebo. These receptors were obtained from a person aged 18-60 years who received the Ad26.COV2.S COVID-19 vaccine or a placebo.

This clone occurred a few times. The chain joins TRBV2 to TRBJ2-2; 7 nucleotides match TRBD2. Trimming removed 3 bases from V and 1 base from J; junction bases left unmatched: 5. This CDR3 region has 16 residues. The V gene's germline CDR1 is SNHLY and CDR2 FYNNEI. The DNA for the CDR3 is TGTGCCAGCAGTGAGCGAGCGGGGAGGAACACCGGGGAGCTGTTTTTT. Its protein is CASSERAGRNTGELFF.

The V and J genes are TRBV10-3 and TRBJ1-5; TRBD1 is a possible D gene (5 bases). This CDR3 is 15 amino acids long. Germline-derived CDR1 and CDR2 are ENHRY and SYGVKD. The V gene lost 2 bases and the J gene lost 1 base, with 9 bases spanning the gap. The CDR3 region has the DNA TGTGCCATCAGTGAGGGTGGGGCCAGCAATCAGCCCCAGCATTTT. It is translated as CAISEGGASNQPQHF.

J is TRBJ2-1 and V is TRBV11-2; D is unresolved. The germline V gene encodes CDR1 SGHAT and CDR2 FQNNGV. The CDR3 runs to 13 residues. The germline V and J ends were trimmed by 0 bases and 9 bases, with 9 bases remaining between them. Written as DNA, the CDR3 is TGTGCCAGCAGCTTAGATCGTAACGGTGAGCAGTTCTTC. Its protein product is CASSLDRNGEQFF.

This chain connects TRBV5-1 to TRBJ1-1, with 7 nucleotides matching TRBD1. The CDR3 is 14 amino acids. J was trimmed by 3 bases and V by 5 bases; bases with no gene match: 7. Germline V gene sequence: CDR1 SGHRS, CDR2 YFSETQ. CDR3 loop: CASSTLQGYTEAFF. The CDR3 region has the DNA TGCGCCAGCAGTACTCTACAGGGGTACACTGAAGCTTTCTTT.

V and J are TRBV30 and TRBJ2-5; 8 positions match TRBD2. From germline, CDR1 is GTSNPN and CDR2 SVGIG (reference sequence). V was clipped by 1 base and J by 5 bases; unmatched bases: 3. The CDR3 contains 13 residues. Here the CDR3 DNA reads TGTGCCTGGAGTGCGGGGGGGCTTGAGACCCAGTACTTC. This translates into CAWSAGGLETQYF.

Regarding this clone: Other DNA sequences in this sample translate to the same CDR3. V is TRBV9 and J is TRBJ1-1, with D hard to call. Germline loops: CDR1 SGDLS, CDR2 YYNGEE. Between the trimmed V and J ends, which lost 2 bases and 2 bases, there was a span of 7 bases. This CDR3 has 13 residues. The CDR3 loop is CASSVGPNTEAFF. The CDR3 region has the DNA TGTGCCAGCAGCGTTGGGCCTAACACTGAAGCTTTCTTT.

The J gene is TRBJ1-4, the V gene TRBV6-4, with D perhaps TRBD1 (5 bases). V lost 6 bases and J lost 8, with 16 bases in between. The CDR3 has 14 residues. Per the germline V gene, CDR1 is MRHNA and CDR2 is SNTAGT. CDR3 in DNA: TGTGCCAGCAGCTTTTTGGGGGAGCGAGAAAAACTGTTTTTT. It yields the protein CASSFLGEREKLFF.

This chain uses TRBV29-1 with TRBJ2-7; 7 bases agree with TRBD1. The V and J ends lost 5 bases and 3 bases, in that order; junction bases with no gene match: 7. The CDR3 is made up of 13 amino acids. Per germline, CDR1 SQVTM and CDR2 ANQGSEA. The chain's CDR3 is CSVISRDSYEQYF. DNA of the CDR3: TGCAGCGTTATCTCCCGGGACAGCTACGAGCAGTACTTC.

The chain joins TRBV20-1 to TRBJ1-1; the D is unclear. V lost 7 bases and J lost 8, with 14 bases in between. The length of the CDR3 is 11 residues. Germline CDR1 reads DFQATT; CDR2 reads SNEGSKA (reference sequence). CDR3 DNA: TGCAGTGGAGAGGATGTTATGGAAGCTTTCTTT. Translated: CSGEDVMEAFF.

This chain joins TRBV3-1 (or the pseudogene TRBV3-2) and TRBJ2-7; 8 bases map to TRBD1. V shed 4 bases and J 7 bases; nucleotides not matched to a gene: 3. The germline V gene encodes CDR1 LGHDT and CDR2 YNNKEL (reference sequence). The CDR3 contains 12 residues. CDR3 protein: CASSPDRAEQYF. CDR3 DNA: TGTGCCAGCAGCCCGGACAGGGCAGAGCAGTACTTC.

The chain joins TRBV2 to TRBJ1-1; D not resolved. The CDR3 loop spans 11 amino acids. The germline CDR1 and CDR2 sequences are SNHLY and FYNNEI. Trimming removed 8 bases at V and 7 bases at J, with 11 bases between. The CDR3 protein is CASVPGREAFF. CDR3 nucleotide sequence: TGTGCCAGCGTTCCTGGCCGTGAAGCTTTCTTT.

The chain couples TRBV7-2 to TRBJ2-2; 8 bases map to TRBD2. Trimming at V came to 5 bases and at J to 4 bases, leaving 9 bases not matched to a gene. The CDR3 sequence is 16 residues long. Per germline, CDR1 SGHTA and CDR2 FQGNSA. CDR3 in amino acids: CASSPAGGQGTGELFF. In DNA, the CDR3 is TGTGCCAGCAGCCCCGCGGGGGGCCAGGGCACCGGGGAGCTGTTTTTT.

The rearrangement links TRBV5-1 to TRBJ2-1; the match to TRBD2 covers 8 bases. Trimming at V came to 2 bases and at J to 2 bases, leaving 9 bases not matched to a gene. The CDR3 is made up of 17 amino acids. Per the germline V gene, CDR1 is SGHRS and CDR2 is YFSETQ. The CDR3 DNA sequence: TGCGCCAGCAGCTTCTTCGGGGGGGCCGGAGCCTACAATGAGCAGTTCTTC. This codes for CASSFFGGAGAYNEQFF.

In this sample, this clone turned up a few times. The genes are TRBV7-3 and TRBJ2-7, with D perhaps TRBD1 or TRBD2 (6 bases each). The V gene lost 1 base and the J gene lost 8 bases, with 21 bases spanning the gap. The CDR3 totals 16 residues. Germline V lookup: CDR1 SGHTA, CDR2 FQGTGA. The CDR3 reads CASSLNARGAGGQQYF. CDR3 nucleotides: TGTGCCAGCAGCTTAAACGCCAGGGGAGCGGGTGGCCAGCAGTACTTC. The full variable domain, rest sourced from reference TRBV7-3 and TRBJ2-7, is GAGVSQTPSNKVTEKGKYVELRCDPISGHTALYWYRQSLGQGPEFLIYFQGTGAADDSGLPNDRFFAVRPEGSVSTLKIQRTERGDSAVYLCASSLNARGAGGQQYFGPGTRLTVT.

The CDR3 region has the DNA TGCGCCAGCAGCACCGGGACATCACAAGAGACCCAGTACTTC. This gives the protein CASSTGTSQETQYF. The chain recombines TRBV5-1 with TRBJ2-5; a possible D gene is TRBD1 (6 bases). V lost 4 bases and J lost 2, with 12 bases in between. The CDR3 is 14 residues long. Per the germline V gene, CDR1 is SGHRS and CDR2 is YFSETQ.

A few counts support this clone. The chain has TRBV3-1 (or the pseudogene TRBV3-2) and TRBJ2-5; 11 bases match TRBD2. The CDR3 length is 17 residues. The V gene's germline CDR1 is LGHDT and CDR2 YNNKEL (reference sequence). After removal of 4 bases from V and 2 bases from J, the junction contained 9 bases not matched to a gene. The CDR3 DNA reads TGTGCCAGCAGCCGCCGGAGGCTAGCGGGGGGTCAAGAGACCCAGTACTTC. Its translation: CASSRRRLAGGQETQYF.

The sample holds a few counts of this clone. The chain recombines TRBV6-2 or TRBV6-3 with TRBJ1-1; D gene uncertain. The germline V gene has CDR1 MNHEY and CDR2 SVGEGT. V gave up 5 bases and J gave up 10 bases, with 11 bases separating them. The CDR3 loop spans 11 amino acids. The CDR3 nucleotides are TGTGCCAGCAGTCTGGCCATGGCAGCTTTCTTT. It specifies CASSLAMAAFF.